This is a list of T cell receptor beta chains from one sample in a study of circulating tumor DNA in untreated peripheral T-cell lymphoma. Only in-frame clones appear in the TCRdb table, and some are missing; sequencing was by immunoSEQ multiplex PCR. Of about 9,200 clones detected, roughly 80% appear once; the ten largest clones hold 30% to 35%. Sequenced sample: tumor tissue. These TCRs come from a human donor with peripheral T-cell lymphoma. Both conserved end residues are part of each CDR3. Each record gives: D gene, J gene, clone size, V gene, CDR3 protein, CDR3 DNA. D genes are given only for firm matches. Expanded clones are given a class, and other clones once, few, many or no size at all.

d_call: NA
j_call: TRBJ1-2
clone_size: NA
v_call: TRBV10-2
cdr3_aa: CASSDNNYGYTF
cdr3_nt: TGCGCCAGCAGTGATAATAACTATGGCTACACCTTC

d_call: TRBD1
j_call: TRBJ1-6
clone_size: NA
v_call: TRBV6-8
cdr3_aa: CASSKDGQGRSPLHF
cdr3_nt: TGTGCCAGCAGCAAAGACGGACAGGGTAGATCACCCCTCCACTTT

d_call: TRBD1
j_call: TRBJ2-6
clone_size: few
v_call: TRBV19
cdr3_aa: CASRRGQGGSGANVLTF
cdr3_nt: TGTGCCAGTAGACGGGGACAGGGAGGGTCTGGGGCCAACGTCCTGACTTTC

d_call: NA
j_call: TRBJ1-2
clone_size: NA
v_call: TRBV23-1
cdr3_aa: CASSFPTETYGYTF
cdr3_nt: TGCGCCAGCAGCTTCCCTACGGAGACCTATGGCTACACCTTC

d_call: NA
j_call: TRBJ1-1
clone_size: NA
v_call: TRBV28
cdr3_aa: CASSLPTVGNTEAFF
cdr3_nt: TGTGCCAGCAGTTTGCCCACCGTGGGAAACACTGAAGCTTTCTTT

d_call: NA
j_call: TRBJ2-2
clone_size: once
v_call: TRBV4-1
cdr3_aa: CASKVLGVDGELFF
cdr3_nt: TGCGCCAGCAAGGTTTTGGGGGTTGACGGGGAGCTGTTTTTT

d_call: TRBD1
j_call: TRBJ1-1
clone_size: once
v_call: TRBV6-4
cdr3_aa: CAISDLDRGGNEAFF
cdr3_nt: TGTGCCATCAGTGATCTCGACAGGGGAGGCAATGAAGCTTTCTTT

d_call: NA
j_call: TRBJ2-3
clone_size: NA
v_call: TRBV5-1
cdr3_aa: CASSLDATTDTQYF
cdr3_nt: TGCGCCAGCAGCTTGGATGCGACCACAGATACGCAGTATTTT

d_call: TRBD2
j_call: TRBJ2-7
clone_size: NA
v_call: TRBV29-1
cdr3_aa: CSTQGLAGEPSYEQYF
cdr3_nt: TGCAGCACCCAAGGACTAGCGGGGGAACCCTCCTACGAGCAGTACTTC

d_call: NA
j_call: TRBJ2-5
clone_size: NA
v_call: TRBV14
cdr3_aa: CASSQQETQYF
cdr3_nt: TGTGCCAGCAGCCAACAAGAGACCCAGTACTTC

d_call: NA
j_call: TRBJ2-7
clone_size: NA
v_call: TRBV23-1
cdr3_aa: CASSQHRASSYEQYF
cdr3_nt: TGCGCCAGCAGTCAACACAGGGCTAGCTCCTACGAGCAGTACTTC

d_call: NA
j_call: TRBJ2-1
clone_size: few
v_call: TRBV11-3
cdr3_aa: CASRGDRTGANEQFF
cdr3_nt: TGTGCCAGCAGGGGCGACAGGACCGGTGCGAATGAGCAGTTCTTC